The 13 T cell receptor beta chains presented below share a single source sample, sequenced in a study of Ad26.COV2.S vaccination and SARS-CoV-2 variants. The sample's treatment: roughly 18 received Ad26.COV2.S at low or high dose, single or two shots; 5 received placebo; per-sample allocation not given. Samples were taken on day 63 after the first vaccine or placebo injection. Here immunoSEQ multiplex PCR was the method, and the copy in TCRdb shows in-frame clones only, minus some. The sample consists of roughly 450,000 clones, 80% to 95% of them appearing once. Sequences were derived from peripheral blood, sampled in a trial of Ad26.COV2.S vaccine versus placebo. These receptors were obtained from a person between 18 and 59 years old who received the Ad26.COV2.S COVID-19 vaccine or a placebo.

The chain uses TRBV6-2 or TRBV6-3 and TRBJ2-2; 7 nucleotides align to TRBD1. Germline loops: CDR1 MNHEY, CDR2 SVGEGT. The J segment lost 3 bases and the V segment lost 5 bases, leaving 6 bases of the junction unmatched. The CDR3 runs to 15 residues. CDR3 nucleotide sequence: TGTGCCAGCAGTCGGACAGGCGCGGACACCGGGGAGCTGTTTTTT. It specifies CASSRTGADTGELFF.

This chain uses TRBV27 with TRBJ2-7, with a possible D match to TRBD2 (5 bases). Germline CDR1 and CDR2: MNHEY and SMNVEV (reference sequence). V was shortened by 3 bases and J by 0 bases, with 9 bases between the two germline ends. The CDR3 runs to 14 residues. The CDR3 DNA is TGTGCCAGCAGTTTTGGGGAGAGCTCCTACGAGCAGTACTTC. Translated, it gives CASSFGESSYEQYF.

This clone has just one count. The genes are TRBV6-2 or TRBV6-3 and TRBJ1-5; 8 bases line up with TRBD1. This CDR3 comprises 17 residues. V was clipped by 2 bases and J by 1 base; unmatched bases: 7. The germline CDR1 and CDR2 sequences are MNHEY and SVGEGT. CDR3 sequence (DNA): TGTGCCAGCAGTTACCCCTGGACAGGGTACAGCAATCAGCCCCAGCATTTT. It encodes CASSYPWTGYSNQPQHF.

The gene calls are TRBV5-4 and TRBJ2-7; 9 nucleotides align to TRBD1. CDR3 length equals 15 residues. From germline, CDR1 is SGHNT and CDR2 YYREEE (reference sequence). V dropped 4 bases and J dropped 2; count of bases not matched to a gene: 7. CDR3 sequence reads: CASSLQQGATYEQYF. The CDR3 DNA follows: TGTGCCAGCAGCCTTCAACAGGGGGCCACCTACGAGCAGTACTTC.

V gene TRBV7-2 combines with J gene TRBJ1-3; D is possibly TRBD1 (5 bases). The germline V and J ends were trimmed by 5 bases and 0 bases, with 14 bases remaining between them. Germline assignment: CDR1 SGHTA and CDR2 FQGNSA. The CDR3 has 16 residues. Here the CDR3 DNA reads TGTGCCAGCAGCCAAGGTGGGGGGAGCTCTGGAAACACCATATATTTT. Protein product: CASSQGGGSSGNTIYF.

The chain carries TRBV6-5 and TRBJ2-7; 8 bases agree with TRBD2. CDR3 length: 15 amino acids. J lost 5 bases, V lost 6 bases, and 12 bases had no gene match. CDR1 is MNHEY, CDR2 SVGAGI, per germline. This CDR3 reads CASSRPGLADHEQYF. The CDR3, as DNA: TGTGCCAGCAGCCGGCCCGGACTAGCAGATCACGAGCAGTACTTC.

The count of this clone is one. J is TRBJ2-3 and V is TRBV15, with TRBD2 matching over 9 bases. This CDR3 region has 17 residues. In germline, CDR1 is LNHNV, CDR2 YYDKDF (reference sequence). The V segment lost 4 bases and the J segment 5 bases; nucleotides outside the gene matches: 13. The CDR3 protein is CATSKGPTSGSLDTQYF. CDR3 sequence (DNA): TGTGCCACCAGCAAAGGACCGACTAGCGGTTCCTTAGATACGCAGTATTTT.

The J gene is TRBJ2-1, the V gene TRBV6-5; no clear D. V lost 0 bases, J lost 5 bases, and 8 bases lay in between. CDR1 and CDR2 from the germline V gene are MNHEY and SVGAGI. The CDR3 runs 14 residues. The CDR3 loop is CASSYSIRDNEQFF. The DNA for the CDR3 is TGTGCCAGCAGTTACTCGATCCGAGACAATGAGCAGTTCTTC.

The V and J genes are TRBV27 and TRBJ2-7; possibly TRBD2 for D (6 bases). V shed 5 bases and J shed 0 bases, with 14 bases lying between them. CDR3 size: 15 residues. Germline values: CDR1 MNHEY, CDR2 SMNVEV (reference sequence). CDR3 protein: CASSRQISGSYEQYF. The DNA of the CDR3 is TGTGCCAGCAGTCGGCAAATTAGCGGCTCCTACGAGCAGTACTTC.

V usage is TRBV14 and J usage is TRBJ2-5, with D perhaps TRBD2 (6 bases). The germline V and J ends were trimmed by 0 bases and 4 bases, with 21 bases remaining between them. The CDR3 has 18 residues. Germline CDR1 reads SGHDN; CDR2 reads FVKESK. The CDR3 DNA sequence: TGTGCCAGCAGCCAAGATCATTGGACTACAGGAGAAGGAGAGACCCAGTACTTC. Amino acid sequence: CASSQDHWTTGEGETQYF.

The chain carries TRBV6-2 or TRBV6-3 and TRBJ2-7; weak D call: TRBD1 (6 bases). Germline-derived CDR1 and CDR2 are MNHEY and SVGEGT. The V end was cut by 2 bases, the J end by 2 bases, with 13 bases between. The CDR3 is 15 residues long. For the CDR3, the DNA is TGTGCCAGCAGTTACGAGGACAGCCGAACCTACGAGCAGTACTTC. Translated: CASSYEDSRTYEQYF.

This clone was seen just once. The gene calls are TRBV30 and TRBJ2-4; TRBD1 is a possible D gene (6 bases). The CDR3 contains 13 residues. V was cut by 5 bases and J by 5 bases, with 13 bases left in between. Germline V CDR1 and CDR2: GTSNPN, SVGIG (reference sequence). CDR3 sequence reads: CAWARQEENIQYF. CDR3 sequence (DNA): TGTGCCTGGGCTAGACAGGAGGAAAACATTCAGTACTTC.

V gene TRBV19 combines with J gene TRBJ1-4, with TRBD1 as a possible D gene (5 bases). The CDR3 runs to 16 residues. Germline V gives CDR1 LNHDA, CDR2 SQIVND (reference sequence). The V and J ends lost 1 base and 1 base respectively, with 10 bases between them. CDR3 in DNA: TGTGCCAGTAGTATAGTCGGGGGAAGAACTAATGAAAAACTGTTTTTT. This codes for CASSIVGGRTNEKLFF.